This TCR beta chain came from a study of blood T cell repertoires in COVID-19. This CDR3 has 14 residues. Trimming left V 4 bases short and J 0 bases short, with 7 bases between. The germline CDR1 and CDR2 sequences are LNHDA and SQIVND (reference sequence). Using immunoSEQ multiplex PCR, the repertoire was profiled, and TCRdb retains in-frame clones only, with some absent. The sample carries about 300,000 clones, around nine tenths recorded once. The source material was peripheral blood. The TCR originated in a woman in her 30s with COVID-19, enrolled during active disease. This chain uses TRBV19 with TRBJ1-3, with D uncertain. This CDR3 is CASSKASSGNTIYF. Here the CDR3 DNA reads TGTGCCAGTAGTAAAGCGAGCTCTGGAAACACCATATATTTT.